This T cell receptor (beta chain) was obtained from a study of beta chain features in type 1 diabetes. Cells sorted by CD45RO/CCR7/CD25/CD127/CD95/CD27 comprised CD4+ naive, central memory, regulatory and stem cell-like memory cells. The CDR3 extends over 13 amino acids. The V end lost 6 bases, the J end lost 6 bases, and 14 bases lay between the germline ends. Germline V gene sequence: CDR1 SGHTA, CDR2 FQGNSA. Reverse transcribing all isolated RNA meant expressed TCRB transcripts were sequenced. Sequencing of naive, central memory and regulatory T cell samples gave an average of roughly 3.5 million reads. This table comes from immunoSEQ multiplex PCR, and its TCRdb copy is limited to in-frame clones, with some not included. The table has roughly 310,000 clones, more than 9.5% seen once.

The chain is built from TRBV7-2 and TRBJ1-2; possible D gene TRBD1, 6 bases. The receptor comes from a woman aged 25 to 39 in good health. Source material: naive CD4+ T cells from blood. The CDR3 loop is CASRPGGADGYTF. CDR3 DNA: TGTGCCAGCAGGCCGGGGGGGGCGGATGGCTACACCTTC.